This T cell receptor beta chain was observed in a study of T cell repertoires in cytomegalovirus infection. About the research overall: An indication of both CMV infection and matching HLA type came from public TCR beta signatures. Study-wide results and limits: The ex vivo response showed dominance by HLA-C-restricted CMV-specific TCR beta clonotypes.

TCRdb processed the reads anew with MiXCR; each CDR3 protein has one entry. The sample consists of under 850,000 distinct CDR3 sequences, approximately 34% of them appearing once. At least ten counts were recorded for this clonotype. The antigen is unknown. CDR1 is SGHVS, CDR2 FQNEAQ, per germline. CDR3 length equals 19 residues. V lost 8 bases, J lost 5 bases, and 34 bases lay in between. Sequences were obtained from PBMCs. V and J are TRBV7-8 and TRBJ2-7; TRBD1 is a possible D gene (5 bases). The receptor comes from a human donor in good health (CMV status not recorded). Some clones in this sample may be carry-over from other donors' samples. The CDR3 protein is CASGRYRIGAPRVNDEQYF. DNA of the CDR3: TGTGCCAGCGGACGTTATCGGATTGGGGCCCCCAGGGTCAACGACGAGCAGTACTTC. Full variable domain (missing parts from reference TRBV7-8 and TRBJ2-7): GAGVSQSPRYKVAKRGQDVALRCDPISGHVSLFWYQQALGQGPEFLTYFQNEAQLDKSGLPSDRFFAERPEGSVSTLKIQRTQQEDSAVYLCASGRYRIGAPRVNDEQYFGPGTRLTVT.